This T cell receptor (beta chain) was profiled in a study of T cells in Graves' hyperthyroidism and ophthalmopathy. Amplification of TCR beta CDR3 regions was performed using RNA transcripts as template. The primer set for the first-round RT-PCR of the TCR CDR3 was HTBI. TCRdb recomputed calls from the multiplex PCR reads with MiXCR, one row per CDR3 protein. The sample carries 250,000 to 300,000 distinct CDR3 sequences, roughly 13% recorded once. The CDR3 contains 15 residues. Germline V gene data show CDR1 as DFQATT and CDR2 as SNEGSKA (reference sequence). Trimming at V came to 6 bases and at J to 5 bases, leaving 12 bases not matched to a gene.

The source is a woman in her twenties or thirties with Graves' hyperthyroidism that later progressed to Graves' ophthalmopathy. V and J are TRBV20-1 and TRBJ2-5; 10 nucleotides agree with TRBD2. The specimen was blood. The CDR3 reads CSAPPAGGPKETQYF. The CDR3 coding sequence is TGCAGTGCCCCCCCAGCGGGAGGGCCTAAGGAGACCCAGTACTTC.